Listed below are T cell receptor beta chains from one sample, sequenced in a study of CD8+CD57+ T cells in acquired aplastic anemia. TCRdb ran MiXCR on the reads and lists one entry per CDR3 protein. Of some 140,000 distinct CDR3 sequences detected, about 54% appear once; the ten largest clones hold more than 10%. The sequenced sample was sorted CD4+, CD8+, or CD8+CD57+ T cells (not recorded which) from PBMCs. The receptor source for this set is a human donor with aplastic anemia. The CDR3 runs from the conserved cysteine through the conserved F or W. A D gene is named only where the DNA matches it firmly. Size tells how often a clone was seen (once, few, many) or the class of an expanded clone, and some rows leave it out.

many | TRBJ1-1 | TRBD1 | TRBV6-1 | CASSQGQGEYTEAFF | TGTGCCAGCAGCCAAGGGCAGGGGGAATACACTGAAGCTTTCTTT
- | TRBJ2-2 | - | TRBV30 | CAWRGAIERELFF | TGTGCCTGGAGGGGGGCGATTGAACGGGAGCTGTTTTTT
few | TRBJ1-2 | TRBD1 | TRBV19 | CASSTRQGEDGYTF | TGTGCCAGTAGTACTAGACAGGGGGAAGATGGCTACACCTTC
- | TRBJ2-7 | TRBD1 | TRBV4-2 | CASSFDRADQYF | TGTGCCAGCAGCTTCGACAGGGCCGATCAGTACTTC
- | TRBJ2-7 | TRBD2 | TRBV5-1 | CASSLRLAGGDEQYF | TGCGCCAGCAGCTTGAGACTAGCGGGAGGGGACGAGCAGTACTTC
- | TRBJ2-5 | TRBD1 | TRBV25-1 | CASSRDRGGRETQYF | TGTGCCAGCAGTCGGGACAGGGGAGGACGAGAGACCCAGTACTTC
many | TRBJ2-7 | - | TRBV10-3 | CAIRDSGTSYEQYF | TGTGCCATCAGGGACAGCGGGACCTCCTACGAGCAGTACTTC
- | TRBJ1-1 | - | TRBV20-1 | CSARDTSRGLREAFF | TGCAGTGCTAGAGATACCTCCAGGGGTCTGCGTGAAGCTTTCTTT
many | TRBJ2-1 | TRBD1 | TRBV20-1 | CSATHGQGYNEQFF | TGCAGTGCTACTCACGGACAGGGTTACAATGAGCAGTTCTTC
many | TRBJ2-3 | - | TRBV6-1 | CAVEYFGAQYF | TGTGCCGTCGAGTATTTCGGAGCGCAGTATTTT
- | TRBJ2-2 | TRBD1 | TRBV25-1 | CASSRQGSTGELFF | TGTGCCAGCAGTAGACAGGGGTCCACCGGGGAGCTGTTTTTT
many | TRBJ1-4 | - | TRBV5-1 | CASSFSASSTTNEKLFF | TGCGCCAGCAGCTTCTCGGCAAGTTCCACAACTAATGAAAAACTGTTTTTT
- | TRBJ1-3 | - | TRBV19 | CASSLRNTIYF | TGTGCCAGTAGTTTAAGAAACACCATATATTTT
- | TRBJ1-1 | - | TRBV10-2 | CASSENRYEAFF | TGCGCCAGCAGTGAGAACAGGTATGAAGCTTTCTTT
- | TRBJ2-7 | TRBD1 | TRBV7-9 | CASSLGDRIAHEQYF | TGTGCCAGCAGCTTAGGGGACAGGATCGCCCACGAGCAGTACTTC
many | TRBJ1-1 | - | TRBV9 | CASSAINTEAFF | TGTGCCAGCAGCGCTATTAACACTGAAGCTTTCTTT